This T cell receptor beta chain is from a study of T cell responses to AZD1222 COVID-19 vaccine. Comments on this clone: Its antigen remains unidentified.

Profiling relied on immunoSEQ multiplex PCR, and the TCRdb table lists in-frame clones only, not all of them. The profile shows some 150,000 clones, roughly 93% of them singletons. Regarding the study as a whole: Donors were largely white British and mainly female; clonal diversity was possibly underestimated. Reportedly, close to half of spike-specific TCRs are directed against unmutated variant regions.

The CDR3 totals 15 residues. In germline, CDR1 is SGHRS, CDR2 YFSETQ. The V gene end was trimmed by 3 bases and the J gene end by 4 bases; junction bases not matched to a gene: 5. The V gene is TRBV5-1, the J gene TRBJ1-3, with TRBD1 matching 9 bases. The receptor comes from an adult who received the AZD1222 COVID-19 vaccine. The sample in question was peripheral blood, obtained 28 days after the second AZD1222 dose. CDR3 residues: CASSYGDREGNTIYF. The CDR3 nucleotides read TGCGCCAGCAGCTACGGGGACAGGGAGGGAAACACCATATATTTT.